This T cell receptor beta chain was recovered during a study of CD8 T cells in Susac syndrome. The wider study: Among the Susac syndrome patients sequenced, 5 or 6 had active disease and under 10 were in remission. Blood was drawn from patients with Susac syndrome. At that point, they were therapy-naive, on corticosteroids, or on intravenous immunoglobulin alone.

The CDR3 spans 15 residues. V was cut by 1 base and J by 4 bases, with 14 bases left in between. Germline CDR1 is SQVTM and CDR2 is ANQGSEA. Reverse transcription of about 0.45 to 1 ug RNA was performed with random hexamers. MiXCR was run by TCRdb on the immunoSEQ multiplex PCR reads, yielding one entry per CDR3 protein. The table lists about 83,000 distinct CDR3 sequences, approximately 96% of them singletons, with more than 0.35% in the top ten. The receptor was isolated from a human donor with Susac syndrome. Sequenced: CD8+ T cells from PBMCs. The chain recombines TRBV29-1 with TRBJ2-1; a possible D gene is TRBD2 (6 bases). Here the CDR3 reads CSVEAGTGVYNEQFF. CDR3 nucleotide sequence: TGCAGCGTTGAAGCGGGGACGGGGGTATACAATGAGCAGTTCTTC.